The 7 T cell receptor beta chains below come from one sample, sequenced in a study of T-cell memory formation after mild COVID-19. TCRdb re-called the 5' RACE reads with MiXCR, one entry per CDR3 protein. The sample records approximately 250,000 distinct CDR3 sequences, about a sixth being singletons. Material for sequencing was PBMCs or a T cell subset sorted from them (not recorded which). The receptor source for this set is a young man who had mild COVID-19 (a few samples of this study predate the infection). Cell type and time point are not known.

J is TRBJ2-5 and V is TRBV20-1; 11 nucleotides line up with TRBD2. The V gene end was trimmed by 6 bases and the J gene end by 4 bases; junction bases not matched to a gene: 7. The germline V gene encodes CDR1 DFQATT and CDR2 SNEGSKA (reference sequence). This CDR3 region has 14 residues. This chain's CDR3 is CSATLAGAGETQYF. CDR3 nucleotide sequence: TGCAGTGCGACACTAGCGGGGGCGGGAGAGACCCAGTACTTC.

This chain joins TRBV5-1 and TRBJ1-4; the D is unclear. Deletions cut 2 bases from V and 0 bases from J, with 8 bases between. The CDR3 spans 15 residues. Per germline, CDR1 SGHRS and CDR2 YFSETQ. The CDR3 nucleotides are TGCGCCAGCAGCTTATCCGGCACAACTAATGAAAAACTGTTTTTT. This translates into CASSLSGTTNEKLFF. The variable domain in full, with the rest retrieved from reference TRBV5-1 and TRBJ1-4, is KAGVTQTPRYLIKTRGQQVTLSCSPISGHRSVSWYQQTPGQGLQFLFEYFSETQRNKGNFPGRFSGRQFSNSRSEMNVSTLELGDSALYLCASSLSGTTNEKLFFGSGTQLSVL.

The CDR3 region has the DNA TGTGCCAGCAGCCCTCGTAGGGGAACCGGGGAGCTGTTTTTT. As protein: CASSPRRGTGELFF. The rearrangement uses TRBV7-2 and TRBJ2-2, with D possibly being TRBD1 (5 bases). CDR1 and CDR2 (germline): SGHTA, FQGNSA. V was clipped by 5 bases and J by 5 bases, with 12 bases between them. The CDR3 is 14 amino acids.

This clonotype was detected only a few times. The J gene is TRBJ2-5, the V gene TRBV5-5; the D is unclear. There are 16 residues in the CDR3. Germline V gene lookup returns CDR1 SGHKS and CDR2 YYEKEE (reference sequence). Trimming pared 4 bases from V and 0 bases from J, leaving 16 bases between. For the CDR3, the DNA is TGTGCCAGCAGCGGATCCGGGTCCACGTACCAAGAGACCCAGTACTTC. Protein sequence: CASSGSGSTYQETQYF.

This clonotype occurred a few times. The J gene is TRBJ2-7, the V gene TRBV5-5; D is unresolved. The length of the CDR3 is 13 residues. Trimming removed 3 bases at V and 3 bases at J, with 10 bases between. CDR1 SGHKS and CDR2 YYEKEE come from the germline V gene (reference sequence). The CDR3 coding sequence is TGTGCCAGCAGCTCCCCTCATGGCTACGAGCAGTACGTC. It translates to CASSSPHGYEQYV.

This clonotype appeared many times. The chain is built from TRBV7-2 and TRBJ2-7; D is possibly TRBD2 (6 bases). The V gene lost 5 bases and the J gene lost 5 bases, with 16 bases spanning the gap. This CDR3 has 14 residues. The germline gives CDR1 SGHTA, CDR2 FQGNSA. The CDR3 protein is CASSLPSGANEQYF. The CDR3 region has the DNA TGTGCCAGCAGCCTCCCCTCGGGAGCCAACGAGCAGTACTTC.

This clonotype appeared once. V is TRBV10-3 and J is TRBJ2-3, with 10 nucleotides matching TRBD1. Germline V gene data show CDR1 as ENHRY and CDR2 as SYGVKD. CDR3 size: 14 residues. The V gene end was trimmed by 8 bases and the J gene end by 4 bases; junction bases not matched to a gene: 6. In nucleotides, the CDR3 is TGTGCCATCGCGACAGGGGGCCGACCAGATACGCAGTATTTT. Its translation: CAIATGGRPDTQYF.